Given below is one T cell receptor beta chain in context. Genes here carry mouse names. The CDR3 end lies 1 residue beyond the end of the read and is filled in from the germline J gene. Sequencing was performed with immunoSEQ multiplex PCR; in TCRdb, only in-frame clones are kept and a portion is missing. Counted here are over 45,000 clones, about three quarters occurring once; the ten biggest clones make up 0.5% to 0.6%. CDR1 is NSQYPW and CDR2 is LRSPGD in the germline V gene (reference sequence). Trimming cost V 3 bases and J 4 bases; bases outside gene matches: 5. The CDR3 consists of 16 residues. The data were taken from a study of tissue T cells after allogeneic stem cell transplantation.

Sequenced: sorted cells pooled from one or two spleens. The chain combines TRBV1 with TRBJ2-2; 10 bases fit TRBD1. This TCR was recovered from a pool of C57BL/6 mice in good health. CDR3 sequence reads: CTCSAGQGTGTGQLYF. The CDR3 bases that were read are TGCACCTGCAGTGCGGGACAGGGGACGGGCACCGGGCAGCTCTAC.